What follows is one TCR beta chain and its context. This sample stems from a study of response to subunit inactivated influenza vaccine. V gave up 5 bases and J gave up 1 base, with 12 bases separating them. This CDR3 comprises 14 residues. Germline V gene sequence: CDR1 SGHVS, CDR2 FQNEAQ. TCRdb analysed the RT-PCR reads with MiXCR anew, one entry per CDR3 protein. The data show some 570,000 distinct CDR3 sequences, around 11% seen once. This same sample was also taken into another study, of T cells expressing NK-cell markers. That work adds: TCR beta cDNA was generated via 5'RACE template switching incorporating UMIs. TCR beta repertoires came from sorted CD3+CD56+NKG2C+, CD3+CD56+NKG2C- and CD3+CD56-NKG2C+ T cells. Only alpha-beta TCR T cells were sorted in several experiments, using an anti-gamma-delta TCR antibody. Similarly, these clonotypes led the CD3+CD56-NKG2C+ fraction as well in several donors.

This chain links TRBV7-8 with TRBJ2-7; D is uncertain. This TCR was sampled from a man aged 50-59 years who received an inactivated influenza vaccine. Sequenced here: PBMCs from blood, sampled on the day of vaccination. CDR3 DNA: TGTGCCAGCAGCCCTTTAAGACCTTCCTACGAGCAGTACTTC. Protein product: CASSPLRPSYEQYF.